These 20 T cell receptor beta chains were sequenced from one sample in a study of shared clonotypes between healthy human individuals (TCRdb year 2020). The library was produced with the immunoSEQ multiplex PCR assay. Entries here come from immuneACCESS through TCRdb and include only in-frame sequences with V and J called. Some clones fail to appear in such tables; in the studies checked, an unresolved V gene covers under half of the shortfall, and the cause of the remainder is unknown. The sample yields around 1.4 million clones; approximately 98.5% were counted once. The top ten clonotypes cover approximately 0.38% of the sample. The sequencing sample was made of naive CD4+ T cells sorted from blood. Read against the paper, the sample's cell subset or site label means: CD45RA+ positively selected. All receptors derive from a man younger than 45 in good health.

This clone has only one observation. The chain carries TRBV5-5 and TRBJ1-5, with a tentative D call TRBD1 (5 bases). The CDR3 is 13 residues long. V was trimmed by 4 bases and J by 5 bases, leaving 10 bases between them. Per the germline V gene, CDR1 is SGHKS and CDR2 is YYEKEE (reference sequence). CDR3 protein: CASSKDTDQPQHF. Written as DNA, the CDR3 is TGTGCCAGCAGCAAGGACACCGATCAGCCCCAGCATTTT.

The J gene is TRBJ2-7, the V gene TRBV5-1; D is possibly TRBD2 (7 bases). The CDR3 is 15 residues long. Germline loops: CDR1 SGHRS, CDR2 YFSETQ. The V and J ends lost 4 bases and 4 bases respectively, with 18 bases between them. The CDR3 here is CASSISRGAMYEQYF. DNA for the CDR3: TGCGCCAGCAGCATTAGCCGGGGGGCGATGTACGAGCAGTACTTC.

J is TRBJ1-2 and V is TRBV28; 9 bases align to TRBD1. J was trimmed by 4 bases and V by 5 bases; bases with no gene match: 8. Germline V gene data show CDR1 as MDHEN and CDR2 as SYDVKM. The CDR3 is 15 amino acids. Written as DNA, the CDR3 is TGTGCCAGCAGTCCCTGGGACAGGGAGGCCTATGGCTACACCTTC. Its translation: CASSPWDREAYGYTF.

This rearrangement joins TRBV2 to TRBJ2-3; 10 nucleotides match TRBD1. The V gene end was trimmed by 6 bases and the J gene end by 5 bases; junction bases not matched to a gene: 11. Germline CDR1 is SNHLY and CDR2 is FYNNEI. The CDR3 runs to 16 residues. For the CDR3, the DNA is TGTGCCAGCAGCAAAACCGGGACAGGGGTAGTAGATACGCAGTATTTT. Translating it yields CASSKTGTGVVDTQYF.

This chain links TRBV18 with TRBJ2-7, with TRBD2 matching over 14 bases. Trimming cost V 3 bases and J 2 bases; bases outside gene matches: 3. Germline V gene lookup returns CDR1 KGHSH and CDR2 LQKENI. This CDR3 comprises 16 residues. CDR3 coding DNA: TGTGCCAGCTCACCGGGACTAGCGGGAGAACCCTACGAGCAGTACTTC. It yields the protein CASSPGLAGEPYEQYF. The variable domain in full, completed from reference TRBV18 and TRBJ2-7, reads NAGVMQNPRHLVRRRGQEARLRCSPMKGHSHVYWYRQLPEEGLKFMVYLQKENIIDESGMPKERFSAEFPKEGPSILRIQQVVRGDSAAYFCASSPGLAGEPYEQYFGPGTRLTVT.

This clone appeared a single time. This chain uses TRBV28 with TRBJ2-2; 9 nucleotides match TRBD1. This CDR3 is built from 18 residues. Unmatched junction bases numbered 13, after V lost 4 bases and J lost 4 bases. CDR1 MDHEN and CDR2 SYDVKM come from the germline V gene. The CDR3 DNA reads as TGTGCCAGCAGTTCCCCGTCTCCGGGACAGGGCCTCACCGGGGAGCTGTTTTTT. This translates into CASSSPSPGQGLTGELFF.

The genes are TRBV29-1 and TRBJ2-7; possibly TRBD1 or TRBD2 for D (5 bases each). Germline lookup yields CDR1 SQVTM and CDR2 ANQGSEA. V lost 4 bases and J lost 5, with 12 bases in between. The CDR3 covers 12 residues. Written as DNA, the CDR3 is TGCAGCGTTGTTCGGGGCGGCCACGAGCAGTACTTC. It encodes CSVVRGGHEQYF.

The chain is built from TRBV7-8 and TRBJ1-1; 7 nucleotides agree with TRBD1. After removal of 5 bases from V and 0 bases from J, the junction contained 9 bases not matched to a gene. Germline assignment: CDR1 SGHVS and CDR2 FQNEAQ. This CDR3 comprises 16 residues. The CDR3 DNA reads as TGTGCCAGCAGCAACCGGGACAGCCTTATGAACACTGAAGCTTTCTTT. Protein: CASSNRDSLMNTEAFF.

This clone appeared a single time. The chain is built from TRBV2 and TRBJ1-2; D is unresolved. Germline V gives CDR1 SNHLY, CDR2 FYNNEI. V was pared by 6 bases and J by 4 bases, with 18 bases between. The CDR3 consists of 15 residues. The CDR3 loop reads CASSQETAEAYGYTF. In DNA, the CDR3 is TGTGCCAGCAGCCAGGAAACAGCCGAAGCCTATGGCTACACCTTC.

The chain's CDR3 is CASSSRTSGGQETQYF. Here the CDR3 DNA reads TGTGCCAGCAGCTCTCGGACTAGCGGGGGCCAAGAGACCCAGTACTTC. The rearrangement links TRBV11-2 to TRBJ2-5, with 13 bases matching TRBD2. This CDR3 is built from 16 residues. Losses at the gene ends were 4 bases for V and 1 base for J; bases not matched to a gene: 3. Germline V gives CDR1 SGHAT, CDR2 FQNNGV.

About this clone itself: The sample has other DNA sequences that encode this CDR3 too. The V call is TRBV9, the J call TRBJ2-3; D is ambiguous. V gave up 6 bases and J gave up 1 base, with 9 bases separating them. The germline V gene has CDR1 SGDLS and CDR2 YYNGEE. This CDR3 has 13 amino acids. CDR3 bases: TGTGCCAGCACTCTTGGAGGCACAGATACGCAGTATTTT. Translation: CASTLGGTDTQYF.

This chain links TRBV11-2 with TRBJ1-2; maybe TRBD1 (5 bases). The V end lost 5 bases, the J end lost 4 bases, and 17 bases lay between the germline ends. Germline values: CDR1 SGHAT, CDR2 FQNNGV. This CDR3 has 15 residues. CDR3 in amino acids: CASSAVSGPTYGYTF. In nucleotides, the CDR3 is TGTGCCAGCAGCGCAGTCTCAGGGCCCACCTATGGCTACACCTTC.

This chain uses TRBV5-4 with TRBJ1-2; D remains unclear. Germline V lookup: CDR1 SGHNT, CDR2 YYREEE (reference sequence). CDR3 length: 14 amino acids. V shed 4 bases and J shed 3 bases, with 13 bases lying between them. Here the CDR3 DNA reads TGTGCCAGCAGCCTACCCGGGTCCTACTATGGCTACACCTTC. Translated: CASSLPGSYYGYTF.

The CDR3 loop reads CASSWPPPQVYGYTF. As DNA, the CDR3 is TGTGCCAGCAGTTGGCCCCCCCCACAGGTTTATGGCTACACCTTC. The V and J genes are TRBV28 and TRBJ1-2; possible D gene TRBD1, 5 bases. In germline, CDR1 is MDHEN, CDR2 SYDVKM. The germline V and J ends were trimmed by 4 bases and 5 bases, with 17 bases remaining between them. The CDR3 extends over 15 amino acids.

The rearrangement uses TRBV5-1 and TRBJ2-1; 8 nucleotides match TRBD2. CDR1 is SGHRS and CDR2 is YFSETQ in the germline V gene. The CDR3 consists of 17 residues. The V and J ends lost 0 bases and 3 bases, in that order; junction bases with no gene match: 8. The CDR3, as DNA: TGCGCCAGCAGCTTGGCTAATAGCGGGGTTAACTACAATGAGCAGTTCTTC. As protein: CASSLANSGVNYNEQFF.

This rearrangement joins TRBV25-1 to TRBJ2-2; 7 bases are shared with TRBD2. V lost 3 bases to trimming and J lost 2 bases; unmatched junction nucleotides: 3. There are 15 residues in the CDR3. Germline CDR1 and CDR2: MGHDK and SYGVNS. DNA of the CDR3: TGTGCCAGCAGTGATCTAGCGGCAAACACCGGGGAGCTGTTTTTT. This gives the protein CASSDLAANTGELFF.

The rearrangement links TRBV11-2 to TRBJ2-1; D ambiguous. The CDR3 loop spans 17 amino acids. Trimming left V 5 bases short and J 6 bases short, with 23 bases between. Germline V gene data show CDR1 as SGHAT and CDR2 as FQNNGV. The CDR3 is CASSLVPIRRRGNEQFF. In DNA form, the CDR3 reads TGTGCCAGCAGCCTCGTACCCATTCGGAGACGCGGCAATGAGCAGTTCTTC.

The chain couples TRBV5-5 to TRBJ1-2; 7 bases are a match to TRBD1. CDR3 length equals 15 residues. The junction had 4 bases not matched to a gene; V was cut back by 0 bases and J by 2 bases. Germline-derived CDR1 and CDR2 are SGHKS and YYEKEE (reference sequence). CDR3: CASSLDARGNYGYTF. For the CDR3, the DNA is TGTGCCAGCAGCTTGGATGCCAGGGGGAACTATGGCTACACCTTC.

The CDR3 DNA follows: TGTGCCAGCAGTGAATGGCGGGGGGGCGTAGATACGCAGTATTTT. Translation gives CASSEWRGGVDTQYF. The chain couples TRBV25-1 to TRBJ2-3; 9 bases fit TRBD2. The V gene end was trimmed by 1 base and the J gene end by 5 bases; junction bases not matched to a gene: 4. The CDR3 contains 15 residues. Germline values: CDR1 MGHDK, CDR2 SYGVNS.

The V call is TRBV27, the J call TRBJ1-4, with TRBD1 matching over 7 bases. CDR1 and CDR2 (germline): MNHEY, SMNVEV (reference sequence). The CDR3 sequence is 14 residues long. Losses at the gene ends were 6 bases for V and 7 bases for J; bases not matched to a gene: 8. The CDR3 DNA is TGTGCCAGCAGGCGACCAGGGGGAAGTGAAAAACTGTTTTTT. This encodes CASRRPGGSEKLFF.